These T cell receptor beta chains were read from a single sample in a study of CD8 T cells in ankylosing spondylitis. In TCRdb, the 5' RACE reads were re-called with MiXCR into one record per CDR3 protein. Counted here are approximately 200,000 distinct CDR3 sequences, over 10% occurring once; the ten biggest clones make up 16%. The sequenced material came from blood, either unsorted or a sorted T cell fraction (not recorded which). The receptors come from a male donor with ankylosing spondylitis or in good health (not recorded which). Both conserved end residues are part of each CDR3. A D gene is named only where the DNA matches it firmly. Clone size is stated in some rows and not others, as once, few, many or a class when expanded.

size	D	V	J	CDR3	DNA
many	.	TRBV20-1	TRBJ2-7	CSAAPPRGSQNEQYF	TGCAGTGCTGCCCCCCCTCGTGGGAGCCAGAACGAGCAGTACTTC
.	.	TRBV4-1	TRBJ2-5	CASSLWGGETQYF	TGCGCCAGCAGCCTATGGGGCGGGGAGACCCAGTACTTC
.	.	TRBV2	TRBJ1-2	CASSGRDGFYGYTF	TGTGCCAGCAGTGGTCGGGACGGGTTCTATGGCTACACCTTC
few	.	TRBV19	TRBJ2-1	CASSIREDEQFF	TGTGCCAGTAGTATTAGAGAAGATGAGCAGTTCTTC
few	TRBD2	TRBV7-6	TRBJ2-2	CASRAGTGELFF	TGTGCCAGCAGAGCGGGAACCGGGGAGCTGTTTTTT
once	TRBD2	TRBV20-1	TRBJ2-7	CSARDTSGRDYEQYF	TGCAGTGCTAGAGATACTAGCGGGAGGGACTACGAGCAGTACTTC
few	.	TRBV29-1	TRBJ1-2	CSVGQSLNYGYTF	TGCAGCGTTGGGCAGTCCCTTAACTATGGCTACACCTTC
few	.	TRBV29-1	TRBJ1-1	CSVGEDGTEAFF	TGCAGCGTTGGAGAGGATGGGACTGAAGCTTTCTTT
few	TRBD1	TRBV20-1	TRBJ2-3	CTDRGYTDTQYF	TGCACCGACAGGGGGTACACAGATACGCAGTATTTT
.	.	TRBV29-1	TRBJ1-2	CSVEDWTARGYTF	TGCAGCGTTGAAGATTGGACTGCCCGTGGCTACACCTTC
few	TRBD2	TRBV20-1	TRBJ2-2	CSASPLAGANTGELFF	TGCAGTGCTAGTCCCCTAGCGGGGGCCAACACCGGGGAGCTGTTTTTT
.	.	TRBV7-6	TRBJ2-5	CASSSLLGETQYF	TGTGCCAGCAGCTCCCTACTTGGGGAGACCCAGTACTTC
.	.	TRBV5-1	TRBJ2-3	CASSHPEGARTDTQYF	TGCGCCAGCAGCCACCCGGAAGGGGCTCGCACAGATACGCAGTATTTT
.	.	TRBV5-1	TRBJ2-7	CASSLGENSYEQYF	TGCGCCAGCAGCTTGGGGGAAAACTCCTACGAGCAGTACTTC
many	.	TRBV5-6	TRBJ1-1	CASSSRVQGTNTEAFF	TGTGCCAGCAGCTCCAGAGTACAGGGTACGAACACTGAAGCTTTCTTT